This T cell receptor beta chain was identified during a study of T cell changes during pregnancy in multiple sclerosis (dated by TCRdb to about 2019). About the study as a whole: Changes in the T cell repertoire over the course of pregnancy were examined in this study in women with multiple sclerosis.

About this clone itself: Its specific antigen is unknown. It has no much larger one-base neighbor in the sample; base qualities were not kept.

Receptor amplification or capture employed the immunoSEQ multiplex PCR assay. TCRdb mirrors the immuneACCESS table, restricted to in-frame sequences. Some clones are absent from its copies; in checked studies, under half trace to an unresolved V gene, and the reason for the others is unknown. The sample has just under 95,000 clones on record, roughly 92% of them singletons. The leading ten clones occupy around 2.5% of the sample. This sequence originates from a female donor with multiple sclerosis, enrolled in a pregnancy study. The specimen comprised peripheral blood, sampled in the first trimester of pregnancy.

The CDR3 has the sequence CASLAGTDTQYF. The sequence in DNA is TGTGCCAGCCTAGCTGGCACAGATACGCAGTATTTT. The sequence is built from TRBV28 and TRBJ2-3; TRBD2 is a possible D gene, resting on 5 matching bases. The trim is 8 bases for V and 1 base for J, with a gap of 7 bases between the germline ends. The CDR3 sequence holds 12 residues, the cysteine and phenylalanine included. Solely the CDR3 DNA is kept, with 36 bases framed from the first base. CDR1 and CDR2 are read off the germline V gene as MDHEN and SYDVKM.